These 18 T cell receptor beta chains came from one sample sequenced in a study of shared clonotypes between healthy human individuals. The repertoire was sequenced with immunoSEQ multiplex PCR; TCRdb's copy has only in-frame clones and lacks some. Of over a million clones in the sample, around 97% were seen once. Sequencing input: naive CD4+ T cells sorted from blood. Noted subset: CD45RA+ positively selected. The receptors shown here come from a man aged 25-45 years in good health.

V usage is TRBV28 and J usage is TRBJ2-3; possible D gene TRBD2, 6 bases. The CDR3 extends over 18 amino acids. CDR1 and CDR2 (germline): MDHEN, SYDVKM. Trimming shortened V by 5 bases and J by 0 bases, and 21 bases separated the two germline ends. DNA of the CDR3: TGTGCCAGCAGTGGAGCCGGAGGGCCTCCCGGTAGCACAGATACGCAGTATTTT. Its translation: CASSGAGGPPGSTDTQYF.

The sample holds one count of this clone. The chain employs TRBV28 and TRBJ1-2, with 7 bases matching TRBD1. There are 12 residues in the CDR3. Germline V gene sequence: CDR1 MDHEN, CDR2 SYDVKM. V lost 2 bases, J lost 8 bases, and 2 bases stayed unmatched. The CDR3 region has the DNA TGTGCCAGCAGTTTAACAGGGGACGGCTACACCTTC. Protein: CASSLTGDGYTF.

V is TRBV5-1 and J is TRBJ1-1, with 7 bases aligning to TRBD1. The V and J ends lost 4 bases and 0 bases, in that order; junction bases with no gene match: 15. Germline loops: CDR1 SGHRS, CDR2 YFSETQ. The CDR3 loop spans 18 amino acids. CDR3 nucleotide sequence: TGCGCCAGCAGCCATAGACAGGGTGGCCGTGCGGTGAACACTGAAGCTTTCTTT. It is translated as CASSHRQGGRAVNTEAFF.

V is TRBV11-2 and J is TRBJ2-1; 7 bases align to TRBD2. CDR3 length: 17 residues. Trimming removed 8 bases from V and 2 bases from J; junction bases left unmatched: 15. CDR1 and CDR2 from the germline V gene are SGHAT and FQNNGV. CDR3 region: CASRPFAPSGTYNEQFF. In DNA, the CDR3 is TGTGCCAGCCGTCCGTTTGCCCCTAGCGGCACCTACAATGAGCAGTTCTTC. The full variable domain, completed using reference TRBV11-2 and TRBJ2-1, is EAGVAQSPRYKIIEKRQSVAFWCNPISGHATLYWYQQILGQGPKLLIQFQNNGVVDDSQLPKDRFSAERLKGVDSTLKIQPAKLEDSAVYLCASRPFAPSGTYNEQFFGPGTRLTVL.

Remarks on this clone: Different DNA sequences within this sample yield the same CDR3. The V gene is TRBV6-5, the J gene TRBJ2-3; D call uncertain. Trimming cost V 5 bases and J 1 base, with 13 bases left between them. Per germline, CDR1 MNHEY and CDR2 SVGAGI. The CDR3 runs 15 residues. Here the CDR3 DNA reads TGTGCCAGCAGTCTCGGCGGAGCTGGCACAGATACGCAGTATTTT. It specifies CASSLGGAGTDTQYF.

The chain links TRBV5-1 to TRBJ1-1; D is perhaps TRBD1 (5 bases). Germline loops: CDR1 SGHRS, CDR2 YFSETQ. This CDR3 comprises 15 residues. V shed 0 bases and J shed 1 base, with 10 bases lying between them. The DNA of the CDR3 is TGCGCCAGCAGCTTGGCCGTGGGGACGAACACTGAAGCTTTCTTT. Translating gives CASSLAVGTNTEAFF.

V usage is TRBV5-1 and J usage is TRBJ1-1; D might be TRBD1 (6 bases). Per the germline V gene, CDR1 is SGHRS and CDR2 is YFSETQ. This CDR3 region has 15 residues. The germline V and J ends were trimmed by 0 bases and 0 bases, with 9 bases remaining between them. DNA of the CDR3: TGCGCCAGCAGCTTGGTGGGGGGCATGAACACTGAAGCTTTCTTT. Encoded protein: CASSLVGGMNTEAFF. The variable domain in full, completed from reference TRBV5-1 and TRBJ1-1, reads KAGVTQTPRYLIKTRGQQVTLSCSPISGHRSVSWYQQTPGQGLQFLFEYFSETQRNKGNFPGRFSGRQFSNSRSEMNVSTLELGDSALYLCASSLVGGMNTEAFFGQGTRLTVV.

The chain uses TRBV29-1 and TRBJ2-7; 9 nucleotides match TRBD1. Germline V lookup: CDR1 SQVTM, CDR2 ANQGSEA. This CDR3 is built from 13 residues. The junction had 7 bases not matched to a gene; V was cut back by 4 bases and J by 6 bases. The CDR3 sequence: CSVGQGVRLEQYF. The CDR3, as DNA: TGCAGCGTTGGACAGGGGGTTCGTCTCGAGCAGTACTTC.

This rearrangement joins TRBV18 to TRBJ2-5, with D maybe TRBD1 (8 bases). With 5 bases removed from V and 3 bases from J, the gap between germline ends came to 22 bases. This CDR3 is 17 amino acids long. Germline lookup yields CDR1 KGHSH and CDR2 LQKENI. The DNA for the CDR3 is TGTGCCAGCTCATTCATTCCCACAGGGGGGGTTGAAGAGACCCAGTACTTC. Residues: CASSFIPTGGVEETQYF.

The CDR3 region is CASRRGGRDEKLFF. The CDR3 nucleotides are TGTGCCTCCCGGAGGGGAGGTCGAGATGAAAAACTGTTTTTT. The rearrangement joins TRBV7-9 to TRBJ1-4; D might be TRBD1 (5 bases). Trimming took 11 bases from V and 6 from J, leaving 19 bases between them. CDR1 is SEHNR and CDR2 is FQNEAQ in the germline V gene (reference sequence). The CDR3 spans 14 residues.

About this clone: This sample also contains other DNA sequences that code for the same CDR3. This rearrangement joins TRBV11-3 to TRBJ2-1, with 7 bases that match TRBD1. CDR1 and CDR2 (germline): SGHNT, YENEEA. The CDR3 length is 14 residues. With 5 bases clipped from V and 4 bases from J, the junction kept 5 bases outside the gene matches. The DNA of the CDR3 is TGTGCCAGCAGCCCATCAGGGGGATACAATGAGCAGTTCTTC. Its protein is CASSPSGGYNEQFF.

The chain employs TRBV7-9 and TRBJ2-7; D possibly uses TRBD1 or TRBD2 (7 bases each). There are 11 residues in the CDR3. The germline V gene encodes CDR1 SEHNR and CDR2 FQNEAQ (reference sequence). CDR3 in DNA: TGTGCCAGCAAAACACCGCAGGGGGGGGTAGTG. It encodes CASKTPQGGVV.

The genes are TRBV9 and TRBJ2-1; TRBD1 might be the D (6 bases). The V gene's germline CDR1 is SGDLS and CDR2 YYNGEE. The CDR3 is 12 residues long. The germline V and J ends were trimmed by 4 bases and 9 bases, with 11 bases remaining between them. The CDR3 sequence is CASSIQGGEQFF. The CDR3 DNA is TGTGCCAGCAGCATACAGGGCGGTGAGCAGTTCTTC.

Here the CDR3 reads CASSPLPGDRSYEQYF. CDR3 nucleotides: TGTGCCAGTAGTCCCCTTCCGGGGGACAGATCCTACGAGCAGTACTTC. The gene calls are TRBV19 and TRBJ2-7; TRBD1 might be the D (7 bases). In germline, CDR1 is LNHDA, CDR2 SQIVND (reference sequence). Trimming removed 5 bases from V and 1 base from J, with 18 bases in between. CDR3 length equals 16 residues.

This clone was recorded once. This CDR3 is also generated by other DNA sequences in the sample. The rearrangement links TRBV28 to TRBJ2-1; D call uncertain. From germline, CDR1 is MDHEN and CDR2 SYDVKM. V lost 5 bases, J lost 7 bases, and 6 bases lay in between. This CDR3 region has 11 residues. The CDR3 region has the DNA TGTGCCAGCAGTCCCGCAAATGAGCAGTTCTTC. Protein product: CASSPANEQFF.

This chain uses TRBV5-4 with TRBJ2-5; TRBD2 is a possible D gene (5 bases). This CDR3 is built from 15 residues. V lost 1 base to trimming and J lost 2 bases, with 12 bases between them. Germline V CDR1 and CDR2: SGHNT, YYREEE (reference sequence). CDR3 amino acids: CASSLISRDQETQYF. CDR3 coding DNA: TGTGCCAGCAGCTTGATATCCCGGGATCAAGAGACCCAGTACTTC.

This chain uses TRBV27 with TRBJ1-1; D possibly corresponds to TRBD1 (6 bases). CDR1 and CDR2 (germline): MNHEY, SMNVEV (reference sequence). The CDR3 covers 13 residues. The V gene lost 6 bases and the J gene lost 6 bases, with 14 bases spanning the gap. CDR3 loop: CASSRGQTSEAFF. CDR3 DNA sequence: TGTGCCAGCAGCAGAGGACAGACCTCTGAAGCTTTCTTT.

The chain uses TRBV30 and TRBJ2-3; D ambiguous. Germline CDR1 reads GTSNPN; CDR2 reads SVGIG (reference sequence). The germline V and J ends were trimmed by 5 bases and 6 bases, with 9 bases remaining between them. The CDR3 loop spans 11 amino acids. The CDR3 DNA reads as TGTGCCTGGCCGAAATGGGATACGCAGTATTTT. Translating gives CAWPKWDTQYF.